This entry lists 15 T cell receptor beta chains sequenced from one sample in a study of T cells in tuberculosis. Sequencing used immunoSEQ multiplex PCR; TCRdb keeps in-frame clones, though not all of them. The top ten clones hold 7% to 9% of a sample with roughly 44,000 clones, about 96% of them seen once. The sequenced sample was PBMCs. These TCRs come from a donor aged 10-29 years with latent tuberculosis or without tuberculosis infection.

This rearrangement joins TRBV28 to TRBJ1-5, with D possibly matching TRBD1 (6 bases). V was clipped by 7 bases and J by 2 bases, with 15 bases between them. CDR3 length: 15 residues. Per germline, CDR1 MDHEN and CDR2 SYDVKM. Here the CDR3 reads CASNRPDRGNQPQHF. The CDR3 region has the DNA TGTGCCAGCAACCGCCCGGACAGAGGCAATCAGCCCCAGCATTTT.

The gene calls are TRBV5-1 and TRBJ2-7; 9 bases match TRBD2. The CDR3 is 14 residues long. Germline CDR1 is SGHRS and CDR2 is YFSETQ. Trimming took 5 bases from V and 1 from J; bases not matched to a gene: 4. This CDR3 is CASRYLAGSYEQYF. CDR3 nucleotide sequence: TGCGCCAGCAGATACCTAGCGGGGTCCTACGAGCAGTACTTC.

The CDR3 nucleotides are TGTGCCAGTAGTATTTCTAGCGGATACGAGCAGTACTTC. Translating it yields CASSISSGYEQYF. The chain is built from TRBV19 and TRBJ2-7, with TRBD2 identical over 7 bases. J gave up 4 bases and V 3 bases, and 3 bases lay outside the gene matches. CDR3 size: 13 residues. Germline loops: CDR1 LNHDA, CDR2 SQIVND (reference sequence).

This chain connects TRBV13 to TRBJ1-2; 7 bases are shared with TRBD1. The CDR3 contains 15 residues. J was trimmed by 8 bases and V by 0 bases; bases with no gene match: 9. In germline, CDR1 is PRHDT, CDR2 FYEKMQ (reference sequence). The CDR3 protein is CASSLGVAVGQGYTF. CDR3 bases: TGTGCCAGCAGCTTAGGAGTGGCGGTGGGACAGGGCTACACCTTC.

The chain recombines TRBV27 with TRBJ2-3, with a weak D call TRBD2 (5 bases). Trimming pared 6 bases from V and 1 base from J, leaving 14 bases between. From germline, CDR1 is MNHEY and CDR2 SMNVEV (reference sequence). This CDR3 spans 15 amino acids. The DNA of the CDR3 is TGTGCCAGCAGGCTTTCGGGAATACGCACAGATACGCAGTATTTT. As protein: CASRLSGIRTDTQYF.

The chain has TRBV18 and TRBJ1-1; 9 bases map to TRBD1. CDR3 length equals 14 residues. CDR1 and CDR2 (germline): KGHSH, LQKENI. The trim removed 3 bases at V and 5 bases at J, leaving 4 bases unmatched. The CDR3 region is CASSPQGQGTEAFF. The CDR3 region has the DNA TGTGCCAGCTCACCCCAGGGACAGGGTACTGAAGCTTTCTTT.

This chain joins TRBV4-2 and TRBJ2-7; D unresolved. Trimming left V 5 bases short and J 2 bases short, with 19 bases between. Germline values: CDR1 LGHNA, CDR2 YNFKEQ. The CDR3 is 16 amino acids. CDR3 protein: CASSDWSPGAPYEQYF. CDR3 DNA: TGTGCCAGCAGCGACTGGTCGCCGGGTGCTCCCTACGAGCAGTACTTC.

V is TRBV7-7 and J is TRBJ1-1; TRBD1 is a possible D gene (5 bases). From germline, CDR1 is SSHAT and CDR2 FNYEAQ (reference sequence). This CDR3 has 13 amino acids. Deletions cut 5 bases from V and 3 bases from J, with 10 bases between. The CDR3 is CASSKDRDTEAFF. For the CDR3, the DNA is TGTGCCAGCAGCAAAGACAGAGACACTGAAGCTTTCTTT.

The chain couples TRBV27 to TRBJ1-6, with 9 positions matching TRBD1. This CDR3 is 15 amino acids long. Germline V lookup: CDR1 MNHEY, CDR2 SMNVEV (reference sequence). J gave up 9 bases and V 6 bases, and 9 bases lay outside the gene matches. The CDR3 DNA reads TGTGCCAGCAGGAGACAGGGGGACCCATCTTCACCCCTCCACTTT. It is translated as CASRRQGDPSSPLHF.

The chain uses TRBV5-1 and TRBJ1-2; 9 bases are a match to TRBD1. J gave up 6 bases and V 4 bases, and 7 bases lay outside the gene matches. The CDR3 runs 14 residues. The germline CDR1 and CDR2 sequences are SGHRS and YFSETQ. Here the CDR3 DNA reads TGCGCCAGCAGCCCGTCCGGACAGGGGAATGGCTACACCTTC. Protein product: CASSPSGQGNGYTF.

V usage is TRBV7-2 and J usage is TRBJ2-4; D may be TRBD2 (5 bases). The germline V gene has CDR1 SGHTA and CDR2 FQGNSA. The CDR3 consists of 13 residues. Trimming took 3 bases from V and 7 from J, leaving 10 bases between them. The CDR3 region has the DNA TGTGCCAGCAGCTTCGACCCGGGGAACATTCAGTACTTC. Its translation: CASSFDPGNIQYF.

J is TRBJ2-5 and V is TRBV6-6; 13 bases are shared with TRBD2. The germline CDR1 and CDR2 sequences are MNHNY and SVGAGI (reference sequence). CDR3 length equals 14 residues. The V and J ends lost 6 bases and 5 bases, in that order; junction bases with no gene match: 3. CDR3 nucleotides: TGTGCCAGCAGCGGGACTAGCGGGACGGAGACCCAGTACTTC. Its protein is CASSGTSGTETQYF.

The J gene is TRBJ2-5, the V gene TRBV9; the D is unclear. The length of the CDR3 is 12 residues. Per the germline V gene, CDR1 is SGDLS and CDR2 is YYNGEE. Trimming shortened V by 3 bases and J by 4 bases, and 7 bases separated the two germline ends. This CDR3 reads CASSGGGETQYF. DNA of the CDR3: TGTGCCAGCAGCGGAGGTGGAGAGACCCAGTACTTC. The full variable domain, completed using reference TRBV9 and TRBJ2-5, is DSGVTQTPKHLITATGQRVTLRCSPRSGDLSVYWYQQSLDQGLQFLIQYYNGEERAKGNILERFSAQQFPDLHSELNLSSLELGDSALYFCASSGGGETQYFGPGTRLLVL.

The chain recombines TRBV9 with TRBJ1-2; TRBD1 matches at 10 bases. CDR1 and CDR2 from the germline V gene are SGDLS and YYNGEE. The V and J ends lost 0 bases and 2 bases, in that order; junction bases with no gene match: 7. The CDR3 is made up of 17 amino acids. CDR3 nucleotides: TGTGCCAGCAGCGTAGACCCGGACAGGGGGTCGAACTATGGCTACACCTTC. Its protein product is CASSVDPDRGSNYGYTF.

V is TRBV6-1 and J is TRBJ1-5, with 7 bases lining up with TRBD1. Germline CDR1 MNHNS, CDR2 SASEGT. The CDR3 extends over 16 amino acids. The V gene end was trimmed by 2 bases and the J gene end by 5 bases; junction bases not matched to a gene: 9. CDR3 DNA sequence: TGTGCCAGCAGTGAAATCTACAGGGGAATTTATCAGCCCCAGCATTTT. Translating gives CASSEIYRGIYQPQHF.